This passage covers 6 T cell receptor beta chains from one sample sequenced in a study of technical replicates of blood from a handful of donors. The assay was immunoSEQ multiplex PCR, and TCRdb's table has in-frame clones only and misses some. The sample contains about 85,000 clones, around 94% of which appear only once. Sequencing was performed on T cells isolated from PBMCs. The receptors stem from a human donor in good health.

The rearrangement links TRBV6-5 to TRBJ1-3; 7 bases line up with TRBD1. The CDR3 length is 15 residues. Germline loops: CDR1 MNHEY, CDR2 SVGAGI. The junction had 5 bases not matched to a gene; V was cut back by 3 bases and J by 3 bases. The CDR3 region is CASSYLGTDGNTIYF. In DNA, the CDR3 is TGTGCCAGCAGTTATCTGGGGACAGATGGAAACACCATATATTTT.

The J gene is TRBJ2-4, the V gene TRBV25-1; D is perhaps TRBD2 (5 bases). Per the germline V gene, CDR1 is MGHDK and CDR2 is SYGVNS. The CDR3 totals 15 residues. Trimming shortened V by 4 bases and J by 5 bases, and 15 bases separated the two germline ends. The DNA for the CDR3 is TGTGCCAGCAGTGGACTACCGCCCTCCCAAAACATTCAGTACTTC. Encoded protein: CASSGLPPSQNIQYF.

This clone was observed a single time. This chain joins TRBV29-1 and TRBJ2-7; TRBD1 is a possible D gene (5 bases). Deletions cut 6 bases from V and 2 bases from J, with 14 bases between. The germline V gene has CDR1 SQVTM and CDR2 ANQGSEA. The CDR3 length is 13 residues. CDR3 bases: TGCAGCGTGCTACCGACAGCAGCCTACGAGCAGTACTTC. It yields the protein CSVLPTAAYEQYF.

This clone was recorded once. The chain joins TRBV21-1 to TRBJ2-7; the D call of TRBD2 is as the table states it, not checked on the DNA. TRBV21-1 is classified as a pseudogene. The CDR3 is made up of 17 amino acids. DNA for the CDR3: TGTGCCAGCAGCAAAGCGATCGGACTAGCGGGAATCTACGAGCAGTACTTC. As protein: CASSKAIGLAGIYEQYF.

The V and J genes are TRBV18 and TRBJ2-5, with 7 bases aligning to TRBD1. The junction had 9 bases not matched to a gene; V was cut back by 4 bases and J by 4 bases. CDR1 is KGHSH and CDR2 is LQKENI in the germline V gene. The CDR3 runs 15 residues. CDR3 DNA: TGTGCCAGCTCACTCGGACAGGAGACCTCAGAGACCCAGTACTTC. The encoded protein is CASSLGQETSETQYF.

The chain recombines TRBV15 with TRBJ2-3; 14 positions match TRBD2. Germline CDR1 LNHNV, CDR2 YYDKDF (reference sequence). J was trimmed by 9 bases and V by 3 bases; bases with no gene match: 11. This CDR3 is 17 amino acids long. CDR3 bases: TGTGCCACCAGCAGTGAGACTAGCGGGAGGGTTCGAGAGACGCAGTATTTT. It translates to CATSSETSGRVRETQYF.